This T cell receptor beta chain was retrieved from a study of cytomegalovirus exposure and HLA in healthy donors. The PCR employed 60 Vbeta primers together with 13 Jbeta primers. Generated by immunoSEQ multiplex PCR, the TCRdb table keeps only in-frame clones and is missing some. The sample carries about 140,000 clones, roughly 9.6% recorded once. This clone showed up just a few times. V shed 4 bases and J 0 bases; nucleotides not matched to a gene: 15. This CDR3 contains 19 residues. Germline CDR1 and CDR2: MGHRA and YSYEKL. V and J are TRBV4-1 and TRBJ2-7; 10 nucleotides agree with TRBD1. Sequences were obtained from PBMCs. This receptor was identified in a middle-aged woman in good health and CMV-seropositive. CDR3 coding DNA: TGCGCCAGCAGCCCCTGGGGGACAGGGGCCTCCTCGAGCTCCTACGAGCAGTACTTC. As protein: CASSPWGTGASSSSYEQYF.